These T cell receptor beta chains were read from a single sample in a study of blood T cell repertoires in COVID-19. The assay was immunoSEQ multiplex PCR, and TCRdb's table has in-frame clones only and misses some. The profile shows about 160,000 clones, over 80% of them singletons. Sequencing input: peripheral blood. The origin of the receptors is a woman aged 60-75 years with acute or convalescent COVID-19. The CDR3 runs from the conserved cysteine through the conserved F or W. A D gene is named only where the DNA matches it firmly. Expanded clones get a size class; other rows say once, few or many, or leave the size out.

J,D,V,size,CDR3,DNA
TRBJ1-2,NA,TRBV14,NA,CASSQLGSGYGYTF,TGTGCCAGCAGCCAACTCGGGAGCGGGTATGGCTACACCTTC
TRBJ2-1,TRBD2,TRBV5-1,once,CASSSTSGGHNEQFF,TGCGCCAGCAGCTCGACTAGCGGGGGGCACAATGAGCAGTTCTTC
TRBJ1-3,TRBD1,TRBV9,NA,CASSVGTGLNTIYF,TGTGCCAGCAGCGTAGGGACAGGGTTAAACACCATATATTTT
TRBJ1-1,NA,TRBV5-1,NA,CASSVGSNTEAFF,TGCGCCAGCAGCGTCGGGTCTAACACTGAAGCTTTCTTT
TRBJ1-4,NA,TRBV27,NA,CASSLVGAGTNEKLFF,TGTGCCAGCAGTTTGGTGGGCGCTGGAACTAATGAAAAACTGTTTTTT
TRBJ2-5,TRBD1,TRBV19,NA,CASRRQGSQETQYF,TGTGCCAGTAGAAGACAGGGTAGTCAAGAGACCCAGTACTTC
TRBJ2-7,NA,TRBV5-1,NA,CASSAGTKREQYF,TGCGCCAGCAGCGCCGGGACAAAGAGGGAGCAGTACTTC
TRBJ1-2,NA,TRBV15,once,CATSSSEYGYTF,TGTGCCACCAGCAGCTCGGAGTATGGCTACACCTTC
TRBJ1-1,TRBD1,TRBV6-5,NA,CASTAGGFWNTEAFF,TGTGCCAGCACGGCAGGGGGCTTCTGGAACACTGAAGCTTTCTTT
TRBJ1-2,NA,TRBV9,NA,CASSPPGAYLSATF,TGTGCCAGCAGCCCCCCTGGGGCCTATCTGTCAGCCACCTTC
TRBJ2-7,TRBD2,TRBV5-1,NA,CASRAGTSSYEQYF,TGCGCCAGCCGGGCCGGGACTAGCTCCTACGAGCAGTACTTC
TRBJ2-5,NA,TRBV15,once,CATSRSGTRVQTQYF,TGTGCCACCAGCAGATCGGGGACACGTGTACAGACCCAGTACTTC
TRBJ2-3,TRBD2,TRBV10-1,NA,CASSDLAGGTDTQYF,TGCGCCAGCAGTGACCTAGCGGGGGGCACAGATACGCAGTATTTT
TRBJ2-2,TRBD2,TRBV19,NA,CASSVGLATGELFF,TGTGCCAGTAGTGTGGGACTAGCGACCGGGGAGCTGTTTTTT
TRBJ2-7,TRBD2,TRBV19,NA,CASSSTSGGYEQYF,TGTGCCAGTAGTTCGACTAGCGGGGGCTACGAGCAGTACTTC
TRBJ1-6,NA,TRBV19,once,CAGFGARRPYNSPLHF,TGCGCCGGGTTTGGGGCCCGAAGGCCCTATAATTCACCCCTCCACTTT
TRBJ2-3,NA,TRBV7-2,once,CASSFGGGRTDTQYF,TGTGCCAGCAGCTTTGGAGGGGGCCGAACAGATACGCAGTATTTT
TRBJ2-2,NA,TRBV29-1,NA,CSVAATGNTGELFF,TGCAGCGTTGCGGCTACAGGGAACACCGGGGAGCTGTTTTTT
TRBJ2-1,TRBD1,TRBV5-5,NA,CASSLAGTGAYNEQFF,TGTGCCAGCAGCTTGGCGGGGACAGGGGCATACAATGAGCAGTTCTTC
TRBJ2-7,NA,TRBV19,NA,CASSMGTRYEQYF,TGTGCCAGTAGTATGGGGACAAGGTACGAGCAGTACTTC
TRBJ1-2,TRBD1,TRBV7-8,NA,CASSLGGQPQLYGYTF,TGTGCCAGCAGCTTAGGGGGACAGCCACAACTCTATGGCTACACCTTC
TRBJ1-3,TRBD1,TRBV15,NA,CATSTRDSRNTIYF,TGTGCCACCAGCACCCGGGACAGCAGAAACACCATATATTTT
TRBJ1-1,NA,TRBV5-5,few,CASSLMEGTEAFF,TGTGCCAGCAGCTTGATGGAGGGGACTGAAGCTTTCTTT
TRBJ2-5,TRBD2,TRBV24-1,once,CATSGEGGLHETQYF,TGTGCCACCAGTGGCGAGGGAGGGTTACACGAGACCCAGTACTTC
TRBJ1-6,TRBD1,TRBV5-1,NA,CASSFLDRYNSPLHF,TGCGCCAGCAGCTTTCTGGACAGGTATAATTCACCCCTCCACTTT
TRBJ2-3,NA,TRBV7-3,NA,CASSTWVARDTQYF,TGTGCCAGCAGCACCTGGGTAGCTCGAGATACGCAGTATTTT
TRBJ1-6,NA,TRBV3-1/TRBV3-2,few,CASSLATGSGSPLHF,TGTGCCAGCAGCCTCGCGACAGGTTCGGGATCACCCCTCCACTTT
TRBJ1-6,NA,TRBV18,NA,CASAGGEYNSPLHF,TGTGCCAGCGCGGGGGGGGAATATAATTCACCCCTCCACTTT
TRBJ2-3,TRBD2,TRBV5-1,NA,CASSISGGAPDTQYF,TGCGCCAGCAGCATTAGCGGGGGGGCCCCAGATACGCAGTATTTT
TRBJ1-5,TRBD1,TRBV6-2/TRBV6-3,once,CASSLRTGSHQPQHF,TGTGCCAGCAGCCTCCGGACAGGGAGCCATCAGCCCCAGCATTTT
TRBJ1-2,TRBD1,TRBV29-1,NA,CSVARDRAYGYTF,TGCAGCGTTGCCCGGGACAGGGCCTATGGCTACACCTTC
TRBJ1-4,NA,TRBV19,NA,CASSDGSHGEKLFF,TGTGCCAGTAGTGATGGGAGCCATGGGGAAAAACTGTTTTTT
TRBJ1-1,TRBD1,TRBV15,NA,CATSREQGITEAFF,TGTGCCACCAGCCGTGAACAGGGGATAACTGAAGCTTTCTTT
TRBJ2-7,TRBD1,TRBV5-1,NA,CASSFLGGENEQYF,TGCGCCAGCAGCTTTCTAGGGGGCGAAAACGAGCAGTACTTC
TRBJ1-6,TRBD1,TRBV19,NA,CASSAGTEASPLHF,TGTGCCAGTAGTGCCGGGACAGAAGCTTCACCCCTCCACTTT
TRBJ1-2,NA,TRBV5-8,few,CASSLVGQTTYGYTF,TGTGCCAGCAGCTTGGTCGGACAGACAACTTATGGCTACACCTTC
TRBJ1-4,NA,TRBV7-8,few,CASSLAGDRRYEKLFF,TGTGCCAGCAGCTTAGCGGGCGACAGACGGTATGAAAAACTGTTTTTT
TRBJ2-5,TRBD2,TRBV4-3,NA,CASSQDGGGLETQYF,TGCGCCAGCAGCCAAGATGGGGGGGGATTGGAGACCCAGTACTTC
TRBJ2-6,TRBD1,TRBV5-1,NA,CASSPDRAGANVLTF,TGCGCCAGCAGCCCCGACAGGGCCGGGGCCAACGTCCTGACTTTC
TRBJ1-2,NA,TRBV6-1,NA,CASSASGTLPLNGYTF,TGTGCCAGCAGTGCCTCCGGGACACTCCCTCTGAATGGCTACACCTTC
TRBJ1-1,NA,TRBV3-1/TRBV3-2,few,CASSPEVMNTEAFF,TGTGCCAGCAGCCCGGAGGTTATGAACACTGAAGCTTTCTTT
TRBJ2-5,NA,TRBV5-4,NA,CASSPQRGQKETQYF,TGTGCCAGCAGCCCACAAAGAGGACAGAAAGAGACCCAGTACTTC
TRBJ2-7,NA,TRBV11-2,NA,CASSLGGQILTYEQYF,TGTGCCAGCAGCTTAGGGGGGCAGATTCTTACCTACGAGCAGTACTTC
TRBJ2-2,TRBD1,TRBV25-1,NA,CASSDRTGVTGELFF,TGTGCCAGCAGTGACAGGACAGGGGTCACCGGGGAGCTGTTTTTT
TRBJ1-1,NA,TRBV3-1/TRBV3-2,NA,CASSLPRGAGTEAFF,TGTGCCAGCAGCCTCCCCCGGGGGGCAGGGACTGAAGCTTTCTTT
TRBJ1-3,NA,TRBV5-5,NA,CASSTLDRSSGNTIYF,TGTGCCAGCAGCACCCTAGACAGGAGCTCTGGAAACACCATATATTTT
TRBJ1-5,NA,TRBV7-8,NA,CASSSTLGHQAQHF,TGTGCCAGCAGCTCGACCCTCGGACACCAAGCCCAGCATTTT
TRBJ1-6,TRBD1,TRBV5-5,NA,CASSLAQGGSPLHF,TGTGCCAGCAGCTTGGCCCAGGGGGGATCACCCCTCCACTTT